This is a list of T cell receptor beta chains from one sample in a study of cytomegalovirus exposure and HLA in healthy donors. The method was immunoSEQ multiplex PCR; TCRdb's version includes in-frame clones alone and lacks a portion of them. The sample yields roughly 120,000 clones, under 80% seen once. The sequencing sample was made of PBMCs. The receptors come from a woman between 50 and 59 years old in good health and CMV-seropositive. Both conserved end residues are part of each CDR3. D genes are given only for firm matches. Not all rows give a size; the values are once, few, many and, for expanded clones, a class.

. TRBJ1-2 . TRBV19 TGTGCCAGCCGCGGGTTAGACAGGAACCATGGCTACACCTTC CASRGLDRNHGYTF
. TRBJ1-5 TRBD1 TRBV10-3 TGTGCCATCAGAGCAGGGGGCGCGGAGCAGCCCCAGCATTTT CAIRAGGAEQPQHF
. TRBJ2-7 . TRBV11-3 TGTGCCAGCAGCTTGGGGCCAGGGTATTTGTACGAGCAGTACTTC CASSLGPGYLYEQYF
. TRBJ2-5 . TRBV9 TGTGCCAGCAGCGCTTCAGGGAATCCCCAAGAGACCCAGTACTTC CASSASGNPQETQYF
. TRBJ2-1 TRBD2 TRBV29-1 TGCAGCGTTGAGGGGCGGGGGATGAACAATGAGCAGTTCTTC CSVEGRGMNNEQFF
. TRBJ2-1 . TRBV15 TGTGCCACCAGCAGAGATAGAAGCGGTTCCTACAATGAGCAGTTCTTC CATSRDRSGSYNEQFF
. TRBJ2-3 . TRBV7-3 TGTGCCAGCAGCTTTGGGGGGATCACAGATACGCAGTATTTT CASSFGGITDTQYF
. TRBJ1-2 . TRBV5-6 TGTGCCAGCAGCTCCCCAGGCTATGGCTACACCTTC CASSSPGYGYTF
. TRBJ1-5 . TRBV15 TGTGCCACCAGCAGAGATCGTAGGGGGAGGGCTAGCAATCAGCCCCAGCATTTT CATSRDRRGRASNQPQHF
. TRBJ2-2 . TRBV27 TGTGCCAGCAGTGAACAGGGTGGGGGGGAGCTGTTTTTT CASSEQGGGELFF
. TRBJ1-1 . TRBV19 TGTGCCAGTAGTGCGGGGGATTGGACTGAAGCTTTCTTT CASSAGDWTEAFF
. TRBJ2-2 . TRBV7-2 TGTGCCAGCAGCTTAGGTGGCAGGGTGAACACCGGGGAGCTGTTTTTT CASSLGGRVNTGELFF
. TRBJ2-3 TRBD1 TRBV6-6 TGTGCCAGCACCTCGGGGACAGGGTCGGATACGCAGTATTTT CASTSGTGSDTQYF
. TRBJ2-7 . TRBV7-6 TGTGCCAGCAGCCTATCAGGGTTTGGTGAGCAGTACTTC CASSLSGFGEQYF
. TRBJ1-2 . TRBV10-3 TGTGCCATCAGTGAGCAACAGGGCTCTAACTATGGCTACACCTTC CAISEQQGSNYGYTF
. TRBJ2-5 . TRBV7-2 TGTGCCAGCAGCTACATCCGCTTCGCGGGGGCCCCTGCCCAAGAGACCCAGTACTTC CASSYIRFAGAPAQETQYF
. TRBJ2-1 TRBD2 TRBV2 TGTGCCAGCAGTGAGCTGGGACTAGCGGTACATGAGCAGTTCTTC CASSELGLAVHEQFF
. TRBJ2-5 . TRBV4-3 TGCGCCAGCAGCCAAGATCTAGCACGGAGCCAAGAGACCCAGTACTTC CASSQDLARSQETQYF
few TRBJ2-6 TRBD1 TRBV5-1 TGCGCCAGCAGCTTGCGGGGACAGCCCCCACCCACTGGGGCCAACGTCCTGACTTTC CASSLRGQPPPTGANVLTF
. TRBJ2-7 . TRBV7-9 TGTTCCAGCAGCCCCAAGGTCCTAGAGGGTTACGAGCAGTACTTC CSSSPKVLEGYEQYF
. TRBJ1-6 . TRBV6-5 TGTGCCAGCAGTCCCCCCGGGGGGCGCGGGTCACCCCTCCACTTT CASSPPGGRGSPLHF
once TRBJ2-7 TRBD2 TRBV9 TGTGCCAGCAGCTTGACCCTAGCGGGAGTGGACGAGCAGTACTTC CASSLTLAGVDEQYF
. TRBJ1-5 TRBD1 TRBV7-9 TGTGCCAGCAGCTTAGACAGGGGAGATCAGCCCCAGCATTTT CASSLDRGDQPQHF
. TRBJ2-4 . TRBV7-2 TGTGCCAGCAGCTTAGACGGGGGCAGGGGGAACATTCAGTACTTC CASSLDGGRGNIQYF
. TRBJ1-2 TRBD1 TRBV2 TGTGCCAGCAGTGAAGCGCTTGGGACAGGGGGCGGCTACACCTTC CASSEALGTGGGYTF
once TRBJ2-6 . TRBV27 TGTGCCAGCAGTTTAACCAGCTCTGGGGCCAACGTCCTGACTTTC CASSLTSSGANVLTF
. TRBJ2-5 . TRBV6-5 TGTGCCAGCACCCCGGGACATAAAGAGACCCAGTACTTC CASTPGHKETQYF
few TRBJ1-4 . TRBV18 TGTGCCAGCTCACCCACCGTGCTGTGGAGTGAAAAACTGTTTTTT CASSPTVLWSEKLFF
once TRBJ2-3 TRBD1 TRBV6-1 TGTGCCAGCAGTGGGGGGACAGGGTTAACAGATACGCAGTATTTT CASSGGTGLTDTQYF
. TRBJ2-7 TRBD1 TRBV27 TGTGCCAGCAGTTGGGACAGGGCGGCCTACGAGCAGTACTTC CASSWDRAAYEQYF
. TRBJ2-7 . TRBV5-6 TGTGCCAGCAGCTTGGCCCCCAGGGGGGCGTACGAGCAGTACTTC CASSLAPRGAYEQYF
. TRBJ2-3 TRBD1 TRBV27 TGTGCCAGCAGTTTAAGACAGGGAACAGATACGCAGTATTTT CASSLRQGTDTQYF
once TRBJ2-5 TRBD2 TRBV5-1 TGCGCCAGCAGCAAGGGACTAGCGGGGCAAGAGACCCAGTACTTC CASSKGLAGQETQYF